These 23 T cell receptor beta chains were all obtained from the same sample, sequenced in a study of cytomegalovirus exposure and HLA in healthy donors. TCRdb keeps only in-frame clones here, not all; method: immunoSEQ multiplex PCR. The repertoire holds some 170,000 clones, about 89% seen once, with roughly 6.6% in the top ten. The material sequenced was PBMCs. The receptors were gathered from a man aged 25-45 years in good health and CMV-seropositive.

The CDR3 spells CSVGIVSSYEQYF. The DNA of the CDR3 is TGCAGCGTTGGTATTGTCAGCTCCTACGAGCAGTACTTC. The rearrangement links TRBV29-1 to TRBJ2-7; no clear D gene. The CDR3 loop spans 13 amino acids. CDR1 and CDR2 (germline): SQVTM, ANQGSEA. V was pared by 4 bases and J by 0 bases, with 10 bases between.

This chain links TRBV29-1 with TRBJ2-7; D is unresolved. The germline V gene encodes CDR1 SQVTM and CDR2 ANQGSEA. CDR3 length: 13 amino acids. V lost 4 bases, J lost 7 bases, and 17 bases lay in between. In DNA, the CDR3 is TGCAGCGTTGCCCCCGACGGACCTGGTGAGCAGTACTTC. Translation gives CSVAPDGPGEQYF.

The CDR3 sequence: CASSQEDRPDSPLHF. The CDR3, as DNA: TGCGCCAGCAGCCAAGAGGACAGGCCAGATTCACCCCTCCACTTT. The chain uses TRBV4-3 and TRBJ1-6; the match to TRBD1 covers 7 bases. The CDR3 length is 15 residues. Germline lookup yields CDR1 LGHNA and CDR2 YSLEER. Trimming took 0 bases from V and 8 from J; bases not matched to a gene: 4.

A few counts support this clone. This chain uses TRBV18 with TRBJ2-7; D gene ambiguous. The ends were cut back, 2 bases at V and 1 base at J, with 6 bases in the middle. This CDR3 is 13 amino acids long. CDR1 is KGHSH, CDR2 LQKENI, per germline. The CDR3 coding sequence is TGTGCCAGCTCACCAGGGGTTTCCTACGAGCAGTACTTC. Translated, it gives CASSPGVSYEQYF.

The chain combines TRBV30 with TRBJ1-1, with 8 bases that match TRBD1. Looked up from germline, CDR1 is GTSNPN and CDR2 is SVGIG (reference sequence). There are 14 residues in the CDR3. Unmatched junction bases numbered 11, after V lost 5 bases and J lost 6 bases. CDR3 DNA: TGTGCCTGGGGGGGACAGGCGATAATTGCTGAAGCTTTCTTT. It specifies CAWGGQAIIAEAFF. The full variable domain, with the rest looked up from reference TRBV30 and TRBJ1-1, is SQTIHQWPATLVQPVGSPLSLECTVEGTSNPNLYWYRQAAGRGLQLLFYSVGIGQISSEVPQNLSASRPQDRQFILSSKKLLLSDSGFYLCAWGGQAIIAEAFFGQGTRLTVV.

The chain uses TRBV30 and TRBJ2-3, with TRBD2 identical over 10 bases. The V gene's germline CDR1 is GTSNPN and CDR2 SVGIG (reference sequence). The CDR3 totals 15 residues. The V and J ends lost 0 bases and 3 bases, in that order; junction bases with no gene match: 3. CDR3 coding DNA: TGTGCCTGGAGTGTACCTAGCGGGGGAACAGATACGCAGTATTTT. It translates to CAWSVPSGGTDTQYF.

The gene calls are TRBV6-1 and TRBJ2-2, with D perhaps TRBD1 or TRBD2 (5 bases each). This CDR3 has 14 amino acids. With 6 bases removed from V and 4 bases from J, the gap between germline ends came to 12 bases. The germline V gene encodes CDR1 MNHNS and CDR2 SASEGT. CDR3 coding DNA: TGTGCCAGCAGGTCGTCCGGGGCCACCGGGGAGCTGTTTTTT. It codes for CASRSSGATGELFF.

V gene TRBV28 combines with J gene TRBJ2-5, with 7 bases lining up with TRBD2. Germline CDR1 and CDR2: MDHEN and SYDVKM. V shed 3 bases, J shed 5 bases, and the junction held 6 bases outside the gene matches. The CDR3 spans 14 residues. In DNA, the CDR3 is TGTGCCAGCAGTTTCCCAGGGAGGGCCGAGACCCAGTACTTC. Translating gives CASSFPGRAETQYF.

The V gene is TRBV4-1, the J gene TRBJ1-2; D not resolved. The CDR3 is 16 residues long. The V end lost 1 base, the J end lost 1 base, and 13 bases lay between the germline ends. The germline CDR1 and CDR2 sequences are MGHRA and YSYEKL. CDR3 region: CASSQGVSGRNYGYTF. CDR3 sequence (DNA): TGCGCCAGCAGCCAAGGAGTTTCGGGCCGTAACTATGGCTACACCTTC.

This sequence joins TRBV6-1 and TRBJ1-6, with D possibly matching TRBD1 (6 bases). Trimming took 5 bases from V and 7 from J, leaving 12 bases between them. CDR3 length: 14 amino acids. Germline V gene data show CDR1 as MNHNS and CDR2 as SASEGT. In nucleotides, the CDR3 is TGTGCCAGCAGTCCAAACAGGGCGAATTCACCCCTCCACTTT. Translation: CASSPNRANSPLHF.

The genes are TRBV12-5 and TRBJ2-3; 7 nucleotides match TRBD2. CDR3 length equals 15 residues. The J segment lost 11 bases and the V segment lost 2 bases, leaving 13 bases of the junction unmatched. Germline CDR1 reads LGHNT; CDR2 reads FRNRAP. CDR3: CASGLPGGPMRGQYF. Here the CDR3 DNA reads TGTGCTAGTGGTTTGCCGGGGGGACCGATGAGGGGGCAGTATTTT.

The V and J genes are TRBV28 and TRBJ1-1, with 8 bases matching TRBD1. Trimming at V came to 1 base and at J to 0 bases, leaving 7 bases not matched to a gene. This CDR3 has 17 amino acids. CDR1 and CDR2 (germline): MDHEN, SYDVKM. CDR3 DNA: TGTGCCAGCAGTTTATCTTCCGGGACAGGAGTGAACACTGAAGCTTTCTTT. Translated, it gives CASSLSSGTGVNTEAFF.

Here the CDR3 reads CASSEGDTEAFF. The DNA for the CDR3 is TGTGCCAGCTCAGAGGGAGACACTGAAGCTTTCTTT. The rearrangement links TRBV7-9 to TRBJ1-1; D gene uncertain. Germline CDR1 is SEHNR and CDR2 is FQNEAQ (reference sequence). CDR3 length: 12 residues. Trimming stripped 8 bases from V and 3 bases from J, with 10 bases between.

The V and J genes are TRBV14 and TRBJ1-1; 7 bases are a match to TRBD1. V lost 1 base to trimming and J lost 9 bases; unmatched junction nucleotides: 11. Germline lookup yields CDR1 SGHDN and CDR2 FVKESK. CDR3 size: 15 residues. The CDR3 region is CASSQVGTVHPQAFF. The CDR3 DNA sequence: TGTGCCAGCAGCCAAGTCGGGACAGTACACCCTCAAGCTTTCTTT.

The CDR3 nucleotides are TGTGCCAGCAGTGAAACACAGGGAAGTCAGCCCCAGCATTTT. Residues: CASSETQGSQPQHF. This chain links TRBV2 with TRBJ1-5, with D possibly TRBD1 on 6 matching bases. Germline-derived CDR1 and CDR2 are SNHLY and FYNNEI. V dropped 2 bases and J dropped 6 bases, with 11 bases sitting between them. CDR3 length: 14 amino acids.

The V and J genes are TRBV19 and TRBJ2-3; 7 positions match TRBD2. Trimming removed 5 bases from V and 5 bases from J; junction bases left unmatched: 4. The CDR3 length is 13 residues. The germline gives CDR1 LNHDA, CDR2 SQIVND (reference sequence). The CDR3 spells CASSRLAEDTQYF. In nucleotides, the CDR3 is TGTGCCAGTAGTCGACTAGCCGAAGATACGCAGTATTTT.

CDR3 coding DNA: TGTGCCAGCAGGGAGGGCAATCAGCCCCAGCATTTT. Protein: CASREGNQPQHF. This chain uses TRBV6-1 with TRBJ1-5; D not certain. Germline V gene lookup returns CDR1 MNHNS and CDR2 SASEGT. The germline V and J ends were trimmed by 6 bases and 2 bases, with 5 bases remaining between them. This CDR3 has 12 residues.

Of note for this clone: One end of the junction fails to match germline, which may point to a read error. CDR3 protein: CSALRGTGIWF. The CDR3 DNA reads TGCAGTGCGCTGCGGGGCACCGGGATCTGGTTT. This chain joins TRBV20-1 and TRBJ1-1; D may be TRBD1 (5 bases). Germline V CDR1 and CDR2: DFQATT, SNEGSKA (reference sequence). CDR3 length equals 11 residues.

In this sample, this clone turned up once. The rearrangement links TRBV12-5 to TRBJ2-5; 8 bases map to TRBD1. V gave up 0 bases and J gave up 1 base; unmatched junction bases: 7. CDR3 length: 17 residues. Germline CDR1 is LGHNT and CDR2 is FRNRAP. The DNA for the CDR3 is TGTGCTAGTGGTTTGGTACTGGGGACAGGCCCCCAAGAGACCCAGTACTTC. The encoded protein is CASGLVLGTGPQETQYF.

The CDR3 nucleotides are TGTGCCAGCAGCGTAGCCCCAGACCTCAGTCAGTACAATGAGCAGTTCTTC. Protein: CASSVAPDLSQYNEQFF. This chain uses TRBV9 with TRBJ2-1; D remains ambiguous. Between the trimmed V and J ends, which lost 0 bases and 4 bases, there was a span of 17 bases. The CDR3 sequence is 17 residues long. Germline CDR1 reads SGDLS; CDR2 reads YYNGEE.

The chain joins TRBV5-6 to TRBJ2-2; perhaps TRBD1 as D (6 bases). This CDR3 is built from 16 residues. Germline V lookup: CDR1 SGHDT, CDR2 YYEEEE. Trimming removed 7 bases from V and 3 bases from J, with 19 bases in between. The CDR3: CASFSPRTDYTGELFF. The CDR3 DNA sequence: TGTGCCAGCTTCTCTCCGAGGACAGATTACACCGGGGAGCTGTTTTTT.

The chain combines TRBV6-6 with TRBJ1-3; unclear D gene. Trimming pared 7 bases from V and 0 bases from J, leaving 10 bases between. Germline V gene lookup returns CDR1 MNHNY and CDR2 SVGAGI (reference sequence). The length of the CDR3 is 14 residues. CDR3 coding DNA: TGTGCCAGCATGCCCTCTAGCTCTGGAAACACCATATATTTT. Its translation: CASMPSSSGNTIYF.

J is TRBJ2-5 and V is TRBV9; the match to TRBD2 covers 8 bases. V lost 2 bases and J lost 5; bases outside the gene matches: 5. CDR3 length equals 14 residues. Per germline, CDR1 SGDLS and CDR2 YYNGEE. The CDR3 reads CASSVGRGGETQYF. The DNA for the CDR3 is TGTGCCAGCAGCGTCGGACGGGGGGGGGAGACCCAGTACTTC.